The 23 T cell receptor beta chains presented below share a single source sample, sequenced in a study of response to subunit inactivated influenza vaccine. Each CDR3 protein is one row after TCRdb ran MiXCR on the RT-PCR reads. This sample has some 800,000 distinct CDR3 sequences, with 20% to 25% found just once. The material sequenced was PBMCs from blood, taken 4 to 6 days after vaccination. The receptors stem from a man in his fifties who received an inactivated influenza vaccine.

The chain joins TRBV20-1 to TRBJ2-2, with D possibly being TRBD1 (5 bases). V lost 1 base and J lost 5, with 14 bases in between. The CDR3 loop spans 15 amino acids. Looked up from germline, CDR1 is DFQATT and CDR2 is SNEGSKA (reference sequence). The DNA of the CDR3 is TGCAGTGCTAGAGGGGCAACCCCAGGGACCGGGGAGCTGTTTTTT. Residues: CSARGATPGTGELFF.

The rearrangement joins TRBV5-4 to TRBJ2-2; 8 nucleotides match TRBD2. The V and J ends lost 4 bases and 6 bases, in that order; junction bases with no gene match: 14. From germline, CDR1 is SGHNT and CDR2 YYREEE (reference sequence). The CDR3 runs 17 residues. The CDR3 DNA is TGTGCCAGCAGCGCAAGAACCGGGACTAGTTCTTCCGGGGAGCTGTTTTTT. This codes for CASSARTGTSSSGELFF. Looking up the rest from reference TRBV5-4 and TRBJ2-2 gives the full variable domain: ETGVTQSPTHLIKTRGQQVTLRCSSQSGHNTVSWYQQALGQGPQFIFQYYREEENGRGNFPPRFSGLQFPNYSSELNVNALELDDSALYLCASSARTGTSSSGELFFGEGSRLTVL.

The rearrangement uses TRBV29-1 and TRBJ2-3; 10 bases line up with TRBD2. The germline V gene has CDR1 SQVTM and CDR2 ANQGSEA. The CDR3 loop spans 13 amino acids. J gave up 6 bases and V 7 bases, and 7 bases lay outside the gene matches. In nucleotides, the CDR3 is TGCAGCGCCGGAGGGACTAGCGTCGATACGCAGTATTTT. This gives the protein CSAGGTSVDTQYF.

V is TRBV20-1 and J is TRBJ1-3; D gene uncertain. Per the germline V gene, CDR1 is DFQATT and CDR2 is SNEGSKA (reference sequence). The CDR3 is 17 amino acids. The V end was cut by 4 bases, the J end by 4 bases, with 23 bases between. The CDR3 spells CSAKYLGRRGRGNTIYF. The CDR3 region has the DNA TGCAGTGCTAAATATCTTGGGCGGCGCGGCCGCGGAAACACCATATATTTT.

This clonotype has a single count. Possible read error: a much larger clone is one base away. CDR3 amino acids: CASSPSGGPTDMQYF. In nucleotides, the CDR3 is TGTGCCAGCAGCCCTAGCGGGGGGCCCACAGATATGCAGTATTTT. This chain joins TRBV12-3 or TRBV12-4 and TRBJ2-3, with TRBD2 matching 11 bases. The CDR3 runs 15 residues.

V gene TRBV4-2 combines with J gene TRBJ2-3; D is undetermined. There are 16 residues in the CDR3. Trimming removed 4 bases at V and 4 bases at J, with 18 bases between. Germline lookup yields CDR1 LGHNA and CDR2 YNFKEQ. The CDR3 coding sequence is TGTGCCAGCAGCCCTACACCAGGCCCGGTAGCAGATACGCAGTATTTT. This gives the protein CASSPTPGPVADTQYF.

CDR3 DNA sequence: TGTGCCAGCAGCGTAGTGGGGACAGGGAAGAATGAGCAGTTCTTC. This sequence encodes CASSVVGTGKNEQFF. The chain links TRBV9 to TRBJ2-1; 9 nucleotides agree with TRBD1. Germline V gene lookup returns CDR1 SGDLS and CDR2 YYNGEE. The V gene end was trimmed by 0 bases and the J gene end by 7 bases; junction bases not matched to a gene: 5. This CDR3 spans 15 amino acids.

This clonotype was detected a few times. The J gene is TRBJ2-7, the V gene TRBV28, with 7 bases identical to TRBD2. The V gene end was trimmed by 3 bases and the J gene end by 0 bases; junction bases not matched to a gene: 2. CDR1 is MDHEN and CDR2 is SYDVKM in the germline V gene. The CDR3 is made up of 14 amino acids. CDR3 sequence: CASSFQRDSYEQYF. In DNA form, the CDR3 reads TGTGCCAGCAGTTTTCAGCGGGACTCCTACGAGCAGTACTTC.

This clonotype came up a few times. The rearrangement links TRBV5-1 to TRBJ2-2; D gene uncertain. V shed 2 bases and J shed 6 bases, with 14 bases lying between them. Germline CDR1 reads SGHRS; CDR2 reads YFSETQ. The CDR3 covers 15 residues. The chain's CDR3 is CASSLSGPMAGELFF. In DNA form, the CDR3 reads TGCGCCAGCAGCTTATCCGGACCGATGGCCGGGGAGCTGTTTTTT.

This clonotype was detected once. This chain links TRBV7-6 with TRBJ2-3; 12 bases are a match to TRBD2. The CDR3 has 19 residues. The V segment lost 1 base and the J segment 0 bases; nucleotides outside the gene matches: 8. The V gene's germline CDR1 is SGHVS and CDR2 FNYEAQ. The DNA of the CDR3 is TGTGCCAGCAGCTTAGAGTTGCGGACTAGCGGGACCAGCACAGATACGCAGTATTTT. Its protein product is CASSLELRTSGTSTDTQYF.

Only a few counts were recorded for this clonotype. The chain has TRBV29-1 and TRBJ2-1; 10 bases are shared with TRBD2. The CDR3 is 13 amino acids. CDR1 and CDR2 (germline): SQVTM, ANQGSEA. J was trimmed by 4 bases and V by 8 bases; bases with no gene match: 5. DNA of the CDR3: TGCAGCCTTACTAGCGGGACTTACAATGAGCAGTTCTTC. Its protein is CSLTSGTYNEQFF.

The chain recombines TRBV11-1 with TRBJ2-1, with 9 nucleotides matching TRBD2. J was trimmed by 9 bases and V by 1 base; bases with no gene match: 7. Germline-derived CDR1 and CDR2 are SGHAT and FQDESV (reference sequence). The CDR3 contains 15 residues. CDR3 region: CASSLGSGLAREQFF. CDR3 DNA sequence: TGTGCCAGCAGCTTAGGTTCGGGACTAGCACGTGAGCAGTTCTTC.

This clonotype was detected many times. The chain carries TRBV29-1 and TRBJ2-5, with a weak D call TRBD1 (5 bases). V dropped 3 bases and J dropped 5 bases, with 10 bases sitting between them. Germline V CDR1 and CDR2: SQVTM, ANQGSEA. This CDR3 spans 12 amino acids. CDR3 protein: CSVDRRVETQYF. In DNA, the CDR3 is TGCAGCGTTGACCGCAGGGTGGAGACCCAGTACTTC.

The chain combines TRBV20-1 with TRBJ2-2, with D tentatively TRBD1 (6 bases). Germline CDR1 DFQATT, CDR2 SNEGSKA (reference sequence). The V end lost 1 base, the J end lost 4 bases, and 10 bases lay between the germline ends. The CDR3 has 14 residues. The DNA for the CDR3 is TGCAGTGCTAGAGGGACAGTGGGCACCGGGGAGCTGTTTTTT. Protein sequence: CSARGTVGTGELFF.

The V gene is TRBV29-1, the J gene TRBJ2-1; perhaps TRBD2 as D (7 bases). There are 13 residues in the CDR3. Germline V gives CDR1 SQVTM, CDR2 ANQGSEA. The V gene lost 5 bases and the J gene lost 7 bases, with 15 bases spanning the gap. For the CDR3, the DNA is TGCAGCGTTTATCAGGGGAGGGGGAATGAGCAGTTCTTC. Protein sequence: CSVYQGRGNEQFF.

This clonotype has only a few counts. The chain uses TRBV20-1 and TRBJ2-1, with 9 bases lining up with TRBD2. V gave up 5 bases and J gave up 8 bases; unmatched junction bases: 16. The CDR3 consists of 16 residues. Germline V CDR1 and CDR2: DFQATT, SNEGSKA (reference sequence). CDR3 region: CSASTVSGGQSYEQFF. For the CDR3, the DNA is TGCAGTGCTTCGACTGTAAGCGGGGGGCAAAGCTATGAGCAGTTCTTC.

This rearrangement joins TRBV7-9 to TRBJ1-1; TRBD1 aligns across 9 bases. Germline V lookup: CDR1 SEHNR, CDR2 FQNEAQ (reference sequence). V shed 5 bases, J shed 6 bases, and the junction held 7 bases outside the gene matches. The CDR3 is 14 residues long. CDR3 sequence (DNA): TGTGCCAGCAGCCTGGGACAGGGTCACGCTGAAGCTTTCTTT. This translates into CASSLGQGHAEAFF.

The gene calls are TRBV7-3 and TRBJ2-1, with 7 bases identical to TRBD2. The length of the CDR3 is 15 residues. CDR1 is SGHTA and CDR2 is FQGTGA in the germline V gene. The V segment lost 7 bases and the J segment 10 bases; nucleotides outside the gene matches: 16. The CDR3: CASTPLGGSRSEQFF. CDR3 DNA sequence: TGTGCCAGCACCCCCTTGGGCGGGAGTCGCAGCGAGCAGTTCTTC.

V is TRBV6-5 and J is TRBJ2-7; D uncertain. V shed 5 bases and J shed 5 bases, with 10 bases lying between them. Germline V gene data show CDR1 as MNHEY and CDR2 as SVGAGI. The CDR3 spans 12 residues. CDR3 DNA sequence: TGTGCCAGCAGTCAAGGTTGGGACGAGCAGTACTTC. Protein: CASSQGWDEQYF.

V and J are TRBV27 and TRBJ1-6; D perhaps matches TRBD1 (5 bases). Per germline, CDR1 MNHEY and CDR2 SMNVEV (reference sequence). V lost 6 bases to trimming and J lost 13 bases, with 25 bases between them. The CDR3 is 16 amino acids. As DNA, the CDR3 is TGTGCCAGCAGACGATACCCCCCGCCGACAGCTACGCCCCTCCACTTT. Protein product: CASRRYPPPTATPLHF.

This clonotype has just a few counts. V is TRBV20-1 and J is TRBJ2-7, with TRBD1 matching 9 bases. The CDR3 spans 14 residues. Germline trimming cut 7 bases from V and 2 bases from J; bases unmatched to any gene: 9. Per the germline V gene, CDR1 is DFQATT and CDR2 is SNEGSKA (reference sequence). CDR3 residues: CSGKLTGGTYEQYF. The CDR3 DNA reads as TGCAGTGGCAAGCTGACAGGGGGAACCTACGAGCAGTACTTC.

The J gene is TRBJ2-1, the V gene TRBV27, with TRBD2 matching over 9 bases. There are 14 residues in the CDR3. After removal of 2 bases from V and 8 bases from J, the junction contained 4 bases not matched to a gene. From germline, CDR1 is MNHEY and CDR2 SMNVEV (reference sequence). The CDR3 spells CASSLLAGSDEQFF. In DNA, the CDR3 is TGTGCCAGCAGTTTACTAGCGGGAAGTGATGAGCAGTTCTTC.

The V call is TRBV12-3 or TRBV12-4, the J call TRBJ2-7; D remains unclear. The V and J ends lost 9 bases and 0 bases respectively, with 18 bases between them. The CDR3 contains 15 residues. The CDR3 region is CASGIGKGISYEQYF. The CDR3 DNA is TGTGCCAGTGGTATAGGCAAAGGGATCTCCTACGAGCAGTACTTC.